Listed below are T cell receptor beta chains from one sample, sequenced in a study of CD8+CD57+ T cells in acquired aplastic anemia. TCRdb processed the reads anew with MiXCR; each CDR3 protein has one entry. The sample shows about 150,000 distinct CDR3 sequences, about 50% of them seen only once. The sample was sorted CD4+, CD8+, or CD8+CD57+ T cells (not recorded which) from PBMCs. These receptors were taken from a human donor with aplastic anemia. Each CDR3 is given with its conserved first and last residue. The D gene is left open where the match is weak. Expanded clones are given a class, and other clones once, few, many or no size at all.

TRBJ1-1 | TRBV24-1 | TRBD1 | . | CATSGSRGAGTEAFF | TGTGCCACCAGTGGTTCCAGGGGGGCGGGAACTGAAGCTTTCTTT
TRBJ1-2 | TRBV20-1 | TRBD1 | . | CSAPLTGAGYTF | TGCAGTGCTCCATTAACAGGGGCAGGCTACACCTTC
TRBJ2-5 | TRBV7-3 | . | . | CASSLNRETQYF | TGTGCCAGCAGCTTAAACAGAGAGACCCAGTACTTC
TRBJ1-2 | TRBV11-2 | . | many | CASSSTTQGFYGYTF | TGTGCCAGCAGCTCCACAACGCAGGGGTTTTATGGCTACACCTTC
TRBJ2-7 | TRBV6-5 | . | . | CAISYGSGSYEQYF | TGTGCCATCAGTTACGGGAGCGGATCCTACGAGCAGTACTTC
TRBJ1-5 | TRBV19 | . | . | CASSIGHNQPQHF | TGTGCCAGTAGTATAGGCCACAATCAGCCCCAGCATTTT
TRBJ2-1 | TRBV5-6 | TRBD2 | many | CASSTLAGGNEQFF | TGTGCCAGCAGCACCTTAGCGGGAGGCAATGAGCAGTTCTTC
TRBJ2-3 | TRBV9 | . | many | CASSATLGAGTDTQYF | TGTGCCAGCAGCGCCACCCTCGGGGCAGGGACAGATACGCAGTATTTT
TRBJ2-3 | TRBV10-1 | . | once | CASNWTRGTDTQYF | TGCGCCAGCAACTGGACAAGGGGCACAGATACGCAGTATTTT
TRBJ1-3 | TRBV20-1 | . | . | CSAPDRAGNTIYF | TGCAGTGCCCCGGATCGCGCGGGAAACACCATATATTTT
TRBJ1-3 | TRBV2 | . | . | CAISDQGTLTGNTIYF | TGTGCCATCAGTGACCAAGGGACCCTTACTGGAAACACCATATATTTT
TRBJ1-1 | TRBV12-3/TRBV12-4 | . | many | CASRVGQNTEAFF | TGTGCCAGCAGGGTTGGGCAGAACACTGAAGCTTTCTTT
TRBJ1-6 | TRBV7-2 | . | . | CASSVGGLNSPLHF | TGTGCCAGCAGCGTAGGGGGTCTGAATTCACCCCTCCACTTT
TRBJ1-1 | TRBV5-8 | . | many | CASSFYGGGDTEAFF | TGTGCCAGCAGCTTCTACGGTGGTGGGGACACTGAAGCTTTCTTT
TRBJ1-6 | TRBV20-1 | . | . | CSAREAGTYNSPLHF | TGCAGTGCTAGAGAGGCAGGAACCTATAATTCACCCCTCCACTTT
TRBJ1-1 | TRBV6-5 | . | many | CASSSSLGTEAFF | TGTGCCAGCAGTTCCTCCTTGGGCACTGAAGCTTTCTTT
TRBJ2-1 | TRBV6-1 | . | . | CASGWENNEQFF | TGTGCCAGCGGGTGGGAAAACAATGAGCAGTTCTTC
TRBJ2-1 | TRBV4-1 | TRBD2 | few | CASSPGTSVYNERFF | TGCGCCAGCAGCCCCGGGACTAGCGTTTACAATGAGCGGTTCTTC
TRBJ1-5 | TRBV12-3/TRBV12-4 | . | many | CASSLTWSNQPQHF | TGTGCCAGCAGCTTGACATGGAGCAATCAGCCCCAGCATTTT
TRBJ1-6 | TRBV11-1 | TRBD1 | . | CASSLGQAAPLHF | TGTGCCAGCAGCCTCGGACAGGCCGCACCCCTCCACTTT
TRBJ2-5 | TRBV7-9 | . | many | CASSLSGRTETQYF | TGTGCCAGCAGCTTATCGGGGAGGACAGAGACCCAGTACTTC
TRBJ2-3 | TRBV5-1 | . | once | CASSEQSTDTQYF | TGCGCCAGCAGCGAGCAGTCCACAGATACGCAGTATTTT
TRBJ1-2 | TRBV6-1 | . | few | CASKAGEANYGYTF | TGTGCCAGCAAGGCCGGGGAGGCTAACTATGGCTACACCTTC
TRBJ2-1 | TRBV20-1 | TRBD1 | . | CSARSDRLERFF | TGCAGTGCTAGATCGGACAGGCTTGAGCGGTTCTTC
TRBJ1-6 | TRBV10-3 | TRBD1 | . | CAISGDRNNNSPLHF | TGTGCCATCAGTGGGGACAGGAATAACAATTCACCCCTCCACTTT
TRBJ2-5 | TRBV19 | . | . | CASSFSSSETQYF | TGTGCCAGCAGTTTCTCATCAAGCGAGACCCAGTACTTC
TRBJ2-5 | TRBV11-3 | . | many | CASSPGIGETQYF | TGTGCCAGCAGCCCGGGGATCGGAGAGACCCAGTACTTC
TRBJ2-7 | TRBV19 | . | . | CASSILGKGEQYF | TGTGCCAGTAGTATTCTTGGTAAGGGGGAGCAGTACTTC
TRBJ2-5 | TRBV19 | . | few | CASSTVRGETQYF | TGTGCCAGTAGTACAGTGAGGGGGGAGACCCAGTACTTC
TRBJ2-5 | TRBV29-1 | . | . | CSVVANQETQYF | TGCAGCGTTGTAGCGAATCAAGAGACCCAGTACTTC
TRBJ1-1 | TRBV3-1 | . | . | CASSQPTENTEAFF | TGTGCCAGCAGCCAACCGACAGAGAACACTGAAGCTTTCTTT
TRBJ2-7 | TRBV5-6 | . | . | CASSSSWGSYEQYF | TGTGCCAGCAGCTCCAGCTGGGGTAGCTACGAGCAGTACTTC
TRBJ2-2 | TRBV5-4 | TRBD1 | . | CASSPRQGRTGELFF | TGTGCCAGCAGCCCTCGACAGGGGCGCACCGGGGAGCTGTTTTTT
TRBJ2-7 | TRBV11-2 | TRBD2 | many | CASSLEGASGSLGEQYF | TGTGCCAGCAGCTTAGAAGGCGCTAGCGGGAGTCTTGGCGAGCAGTACTTC
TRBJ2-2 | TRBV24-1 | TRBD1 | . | CATSPPGGVRTGELFF | TGTGCCACCAGTCCGCCAGGGGGCGTAAGGACCGGGGAGCTGTTTTTT
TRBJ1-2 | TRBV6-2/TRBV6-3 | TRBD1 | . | CASSFGTAYGYTF | TGTGCCAGCAGTTTCGGGACAGCATATGGCTACACCTTC
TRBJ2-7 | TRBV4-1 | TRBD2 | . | CASSHEGLAGVDSYEQYF | TGCGCCAGCAGCCACGAGGGACTAGCGGGGGTCGACTCCTACGAGCAGTACTTC
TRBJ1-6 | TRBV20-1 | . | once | CSARGSIGGLPVPLHF | TGCAGTGCTAGAGGGTCGATCGGGGGACTGCCGGTTCCCCTCCACTTT
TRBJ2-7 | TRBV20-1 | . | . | CSARDSAYEQYF | TGCAGTGCTAGGGACAGTGCCTACGAGCAGTACTTC
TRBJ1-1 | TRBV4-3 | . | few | CASSQDPGRFVLGLNTEAFF | TGCGCCAGCAGCCAAGATCCGGGGCGTTTTGTATTAGGGCTGAACACTGAAGCTTTCTTT
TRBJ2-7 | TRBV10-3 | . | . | CAISEVVSYEQYF | TGTGCCATCAGTGAGGTGGTGAGCTACGAGCAGTACTTC
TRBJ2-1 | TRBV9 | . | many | CASSGGGSHNEQFF | TGTGCCAGCAGCGGGGGTGGTTCTCACAATGAGCAGTTCTTC
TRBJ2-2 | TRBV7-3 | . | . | CASSLVATGELFF | TGTGCCAGCAGCTTAGTTGCCACCGGGGAGCTGTTTTTT
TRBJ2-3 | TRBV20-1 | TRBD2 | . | CSARILAGVGGGTDTQYF | TGCAGTGCTAGGATACTAGCGGGAGTAGGAGGAGGCACAGATACGCAGTATTTT
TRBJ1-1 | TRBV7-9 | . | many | CASSPIGGMGTEAFF | TGTGCCAGCAGCCCGATAGGGGGGATGGGGACTGAAGCTTTCTTT